The TCR beta chain described here comes from a study of blood T cell repertoires in COVID-19. Study context: Material from acute and convalescent COVID-19 was sourced from the United States, Italy and Spain. Nucleic acid was either cDNA or gDNA, and it came from T cells, B-cell-depleted T cells, or PBMCs.

Seattle patient enrollment occurred during active infection, with longitudinal follow-up thereafter. Per the study methods: For nucleated cells, counts were estimated from reference gene primer amplification. Repertoires were generated with immunoSEQ multiplex PCR, while TCRdb's copy carries only in-frame clones and drops some. V, J and clone size are taken as reported in that table, and D and trimming were inferred from the DNA itself. The table shows 350,000 to 400,000 clones, with approximately 86% occurring only once. The material sequenced was peripheral blood. This sequence was found in a woman aged 60 to 75 with COVID-19, enrolled during active disease.

The CDR3 here is CASSDRGLLATDTQYF. As DNA, the CDR3 is TGTGCCAGCTCGGACAGGGGGCTCCTGGCCACAGATACGCAGTATTTT. The chain combines TRBV6-4 with TRBJ2-3; TRBD1 matches at 11 bases. There are 16 residues in the CDR3. CDR1 is MRHNA, CDR2 SNTAGT, per germline. Losses at the gene ends were 8 bases for V and 2 bases for J; bases not matched to a gene: 9.